The sequence of this T cell receptor beta chain was determined in a study of T-cell reconstitution after alpha-beta-depleted transplantation in children (dated by TCRdb to 2015 to 2016). Some background on the complete study: The study quantitatively tracked T-cell immune reconstitution after TCRalphabeta/CD19-depleted allogeneic hematopoietic cell transplantation in children using TCR repertoire profiling. The paper as a whole reports these results and caveats: Apparently early alphabetaT-cell count recovery about two months after transplant reportedly relied on only several hundred rapidly expanded clones derived from non-depleted graft cells. Over subsequent months, a decline in hyperexpanded clone frequencies was noted, and after one year, T-cell counts and TCRbeta diversity were mostly ascribed to newly produced T cells. In some patients, the high TCRbeta diversity seen at day 60 was put down to recipient T cells and intrathymic progenitors that had survived conditioning.

Comments on this clonotype: No antigen is known for it. Nothing much larger sits one base from this clone, and base qualities are not available.

To prepare the library, PCR was applied. TCRdb lists the instrument as Illumina HiSeq 2500. To normalize quantification of the TCRbeta repertoire, the TCR libraries were built with molecular barcoding that relied on unique molecular identifiers. TCRdb took the public reads, trimmed them with fastp at Q25, ran MiXCR for clone calling and kept in-frame beta chains. Here each entry gathers all rows of one CDR3 protein and keeps the most common genes and DNA. Within this sample are approximately 85,000 distinct CDR3 sequences, with approximately 14% of them counted one time only. The ten biggest clones cover about 30% of the sample. Relative to germline, V is 5 bases shorter and J is 5 bases shorter, with 9 bases between their ends. Reading from cysteine to phenylalanine, the CDR3 counts 11 amino acids. Only the CDR3 region is kept as DNA, spanning 33 bases read in frame from base 1. The germline V gene (reference sequence) sets CDR1 to DFQATT and CDR2 to SNEGSKA.

The treatment or condition label, read with the paper, signifies: allogeneic hematopoietic cell transplantation with graft depleted of TCRalphabeta T cells and CD19 B cells. TCRalphabeta/CD19-depleted allogeneic hematopoietic cell grafts were given to the transplant recipients, all of whom were children. Material: PBMCs, mostly from graft donor cells, obtained 180 days after TCRalphabeta/CD19-depleted stem cell transplant. This receptor was taken from a male patient aged 2 to 10 who had a stem cell transplant for acute lymphoblastic leukemia, so the T cells may come from the graft donor. The chain links TRBV20-1 with TRBJ1-2, with an unclear D gene assignment. DNA sequence: TGCAGTGCTGGGTTCTTTTATGGCTACACCTTC. It encodes CSAGFFYGYTF.